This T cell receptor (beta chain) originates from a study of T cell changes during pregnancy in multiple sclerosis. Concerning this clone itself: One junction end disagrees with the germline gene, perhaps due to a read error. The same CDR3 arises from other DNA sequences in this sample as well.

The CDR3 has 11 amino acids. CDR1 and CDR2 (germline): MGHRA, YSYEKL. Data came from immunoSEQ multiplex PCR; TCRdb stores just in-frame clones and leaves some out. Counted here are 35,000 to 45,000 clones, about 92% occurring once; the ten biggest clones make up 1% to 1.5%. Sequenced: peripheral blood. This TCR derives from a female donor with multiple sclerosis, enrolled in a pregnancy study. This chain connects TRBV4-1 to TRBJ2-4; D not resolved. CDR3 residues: CASSQDLVQYF. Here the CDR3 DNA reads TGTGCCAGCAGCCAAGACTTGGTTCAGTACTTC.